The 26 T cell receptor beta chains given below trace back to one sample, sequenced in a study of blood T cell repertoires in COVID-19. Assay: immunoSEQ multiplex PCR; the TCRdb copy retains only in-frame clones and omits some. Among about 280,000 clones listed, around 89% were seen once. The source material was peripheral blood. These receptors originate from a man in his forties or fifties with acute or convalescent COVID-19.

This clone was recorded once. The CDR3 is CASSQGQRDNYGYTF. The CDR3, as DNA: TGCGCCAGCAGCCAAGGACAGCGTGATAACTATGGCTACACCTTC. The chain has TRBV4-1 and TRBJ1-2; D is possibly TRBD1 (5 bases). The CDR3 is made up of 15 amino acids. The V end lost 1 base, the J end lost 1 base, and 10 bases lay between the germline ends. CDR1 is MGHRA, CDR2 YSYEKL, per germline.

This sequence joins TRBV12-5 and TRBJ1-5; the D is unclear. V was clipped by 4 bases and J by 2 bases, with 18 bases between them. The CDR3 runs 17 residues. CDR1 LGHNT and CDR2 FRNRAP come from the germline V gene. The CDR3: CASGSSASREGNQPQHF. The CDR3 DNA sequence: TGTGCTAGTGGTTCCTCTGCGTCTCGGGAGGGCAATCAGCCCCAGCATTTT.

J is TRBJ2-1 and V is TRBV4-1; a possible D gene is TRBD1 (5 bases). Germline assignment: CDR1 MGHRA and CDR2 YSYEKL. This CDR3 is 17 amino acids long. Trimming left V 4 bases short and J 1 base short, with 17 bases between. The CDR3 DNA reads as TGCGCCAGCAGCCGAGGCCACAGGTTCAATTCCTACAATGAGCAGTTCTTC. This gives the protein CASSRGHRFNSYNEQFF.

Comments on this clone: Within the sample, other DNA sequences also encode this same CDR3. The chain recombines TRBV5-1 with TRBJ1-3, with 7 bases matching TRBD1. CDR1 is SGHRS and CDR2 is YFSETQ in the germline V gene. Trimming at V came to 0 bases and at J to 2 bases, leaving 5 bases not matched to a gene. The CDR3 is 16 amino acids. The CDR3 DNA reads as TGCGCCAGCAGCTTGGGACAGGGCGGCACTGGAAACACCATATATTTT. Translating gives CASSLGQGGTGNTIYF.

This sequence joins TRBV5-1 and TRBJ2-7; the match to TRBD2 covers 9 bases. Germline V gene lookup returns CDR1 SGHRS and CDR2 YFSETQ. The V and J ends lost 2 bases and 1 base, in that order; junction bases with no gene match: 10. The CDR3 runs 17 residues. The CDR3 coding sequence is TGCGCCAGCAGCTTTTCCAGCGGGGGGTTCGGTTCCTACGAGCAGTACTTC. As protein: CASSFSSGGFGSYEQYF. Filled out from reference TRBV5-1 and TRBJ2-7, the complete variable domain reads KAGVTQTPRYLIKTRGQQVTLSCSPISGHRSVSWYQQTPGQGLQFLFEYFSETQRNKGNFPGRFSGRQFSNSRSEMNVSTLELGDSALYLCASSFSSGGFGSYEQYFGPGTRLTVT.

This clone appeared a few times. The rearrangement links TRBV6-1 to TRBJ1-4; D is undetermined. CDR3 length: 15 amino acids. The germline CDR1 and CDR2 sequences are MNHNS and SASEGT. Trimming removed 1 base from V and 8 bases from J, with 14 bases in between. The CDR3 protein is CASSEEVALREKLFF. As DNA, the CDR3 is TGTGCCAGCAGTGAAGAAGTGGCCCTGCGGGAAAAACTGTTTTTT.

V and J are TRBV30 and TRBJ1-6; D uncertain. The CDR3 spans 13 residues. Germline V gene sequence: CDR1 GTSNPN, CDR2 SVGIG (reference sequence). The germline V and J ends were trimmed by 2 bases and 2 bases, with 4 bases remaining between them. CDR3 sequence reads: CAWSPAYNSPLHF. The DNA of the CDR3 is TGTGCCTGGAGTCCGGCCTATAATTCACCCCTCCACTTT.

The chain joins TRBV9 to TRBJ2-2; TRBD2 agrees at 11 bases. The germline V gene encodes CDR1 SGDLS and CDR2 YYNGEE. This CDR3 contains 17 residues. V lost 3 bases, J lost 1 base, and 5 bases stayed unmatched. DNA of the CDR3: TGTGCCAGCAGCGCTGAGCTAGCGGGGGGGAACACCGGGGAGCTGTTTTTT. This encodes CASSAELAGGNTGELFF.

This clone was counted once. Here the CDR3 reads CSVESGYNEQFF. The CDR3 DNA reads as TGCAGCGTTGAAAGCGGCTACAATGAGCAGTTCTTC. This chain uses TRBV29-1 with TRBJ2-1; D perhaps matches TRBD2 (5 bases). The CDR3 runs to 12 residues. The germline gives CDR1 SQVTM, CDR2 ANQGSEA. The V gene lost 2 bases and the J gene lost 3 bases, with 5 bases spanning the gap.

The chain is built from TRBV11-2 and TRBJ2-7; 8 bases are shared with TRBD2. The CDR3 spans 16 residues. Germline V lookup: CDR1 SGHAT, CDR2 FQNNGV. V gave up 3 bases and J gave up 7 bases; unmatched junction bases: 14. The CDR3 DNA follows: TGTGCCAGCAGCTTTTCCGGGGGGGCCGAAACGCGAGAGCAGTACTTC. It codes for CASSFSGGAETREQYF.

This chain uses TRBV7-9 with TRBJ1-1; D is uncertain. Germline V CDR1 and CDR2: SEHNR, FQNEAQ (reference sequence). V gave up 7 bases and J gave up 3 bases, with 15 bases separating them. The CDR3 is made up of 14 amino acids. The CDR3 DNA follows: TGTGCCAGCACCTTGGACGTGGGCCACACTGAAGCTTTCTTT. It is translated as CASTLDVGHTEAFF.

DNA for the CDR3: TGTGCCAGCAGCGTAGTGGCAGGGCCTGGCTACACCTTC. Translation gives CASSVVAGPGYTF. The chain joins TRBV9 to TRBJ1-2, with TRBD1 as a possible D gene (5 bases). The CDR3 has 13 residues. V shed 0 bases and J shed 7 bases, with 10 bases lying between them. CDR1 is SGDLS and CDR2 is YYNGEE in the germline V gene.

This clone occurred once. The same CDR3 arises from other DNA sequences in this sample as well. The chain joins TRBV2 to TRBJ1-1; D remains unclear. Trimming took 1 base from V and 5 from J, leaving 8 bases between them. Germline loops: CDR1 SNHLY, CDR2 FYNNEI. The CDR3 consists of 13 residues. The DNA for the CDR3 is TGTGCCAGCAGTGAAGGGCCAGGTACTGAAGCTTTCTTT. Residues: CASSEGPGTEAFF.

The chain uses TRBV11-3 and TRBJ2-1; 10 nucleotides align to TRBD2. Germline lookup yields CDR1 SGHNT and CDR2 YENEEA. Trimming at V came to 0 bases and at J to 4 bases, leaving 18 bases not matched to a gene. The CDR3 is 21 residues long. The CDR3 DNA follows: TGTGCCAGCAGCTTAGAGAGGGTGGGACTAGCGAGGGAACGGGTTTACAATGAGCAGTTCTTC. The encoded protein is CASSLERVGLARERVYNEQFF.

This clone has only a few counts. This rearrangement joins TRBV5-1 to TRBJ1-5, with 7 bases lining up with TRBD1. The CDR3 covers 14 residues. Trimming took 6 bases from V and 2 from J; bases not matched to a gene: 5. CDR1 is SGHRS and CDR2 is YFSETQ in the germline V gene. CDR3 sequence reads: CASISDRGNQPQHF. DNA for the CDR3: TGCGCCAGCATCTCCGACAGGGGCAATCAGCCCCAGCATTTT.

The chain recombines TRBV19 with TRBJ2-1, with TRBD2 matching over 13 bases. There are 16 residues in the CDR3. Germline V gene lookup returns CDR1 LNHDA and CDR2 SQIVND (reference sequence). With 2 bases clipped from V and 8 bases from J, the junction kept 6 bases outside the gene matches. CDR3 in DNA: TGTGCCAGTAGTATACCCGGACTAGCGGGGGTGGATGAGCAGTTCTTC. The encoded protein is CASSIPGLAGVDEQFF. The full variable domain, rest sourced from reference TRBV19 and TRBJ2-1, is DGGITQSPKYLFRKEGQNVTLSCEQNLNHDAMYWYRQDPGQGLRLIYYSQIVNDFQKGDIAEGYSVSREKKESFPLTVTSAQKNPTAFYLCASSIPGLAGVDEQFFGPGTRLTVL.

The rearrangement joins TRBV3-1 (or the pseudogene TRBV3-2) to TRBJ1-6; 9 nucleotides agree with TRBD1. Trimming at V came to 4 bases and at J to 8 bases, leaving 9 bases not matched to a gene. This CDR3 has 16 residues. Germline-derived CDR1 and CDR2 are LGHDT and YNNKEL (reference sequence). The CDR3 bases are TGTGCCAGCAGCCCTCCGGGACAGGGATTCGATTCACCCCTCCACTTT. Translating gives CASSPPGQGFDSPLHF.

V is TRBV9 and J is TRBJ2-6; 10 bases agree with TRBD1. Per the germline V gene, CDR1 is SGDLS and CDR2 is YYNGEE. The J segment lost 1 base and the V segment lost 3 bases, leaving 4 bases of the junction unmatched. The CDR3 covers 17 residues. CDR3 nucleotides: TGTGCCAGCAGCGCCGGGGACAGGGGATCTGGGGCCAACGTCCTGACTTTC. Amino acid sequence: CASSAGDRGSGANVLTF.

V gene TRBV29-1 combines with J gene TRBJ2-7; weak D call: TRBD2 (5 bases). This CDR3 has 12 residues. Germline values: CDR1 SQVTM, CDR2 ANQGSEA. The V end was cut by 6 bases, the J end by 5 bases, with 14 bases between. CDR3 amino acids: CSVRGNGDEQYF. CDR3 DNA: TGCAGCGTACGAGGGAACGGAGACGAGCAGTACTTC.

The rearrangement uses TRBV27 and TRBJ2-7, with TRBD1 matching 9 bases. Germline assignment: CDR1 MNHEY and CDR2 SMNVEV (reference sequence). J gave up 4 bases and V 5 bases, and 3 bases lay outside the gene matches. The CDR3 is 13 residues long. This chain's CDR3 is CASSPGQGYEQYF. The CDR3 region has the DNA TGTGCCAGCAGTCCGGGACAGGGATACGAGCAGTACTTC.

CDR3: CASSQDSGSPDTQYF. CDR3 in DNA: TGCGCCAGCAGCCAAGATTCGGGGAGCCCAGATACGCAGTATTTT. The chain employs TRBV4-1 and TRBJ2-3, with D perhaps matching TRBD2 (5 bases). The V gene lost 0 bases and the J gene lost 4 bases, with 11 bases spanning the gap. Germline V gives CDR1 MGHRA, CDR2 YSYEKL. There are 15 residues in the CDR3.

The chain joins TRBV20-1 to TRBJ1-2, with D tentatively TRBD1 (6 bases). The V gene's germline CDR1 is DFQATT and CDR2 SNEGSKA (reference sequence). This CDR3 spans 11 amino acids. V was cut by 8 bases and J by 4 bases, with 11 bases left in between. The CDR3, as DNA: TGCAGTACCTCAGGGGCCTATGGCTACACCTTC. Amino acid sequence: CSTSGAYGYTF.

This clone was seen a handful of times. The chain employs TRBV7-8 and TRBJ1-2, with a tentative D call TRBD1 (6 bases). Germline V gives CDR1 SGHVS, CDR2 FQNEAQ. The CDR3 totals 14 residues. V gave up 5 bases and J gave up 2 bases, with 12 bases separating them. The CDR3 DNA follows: TGTGCCAGCAGCGCCCGGGACACCAACTATGGCTACACCTTC. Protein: CASSARDTNYGYTF.

CDR3 sequence (DNA): TGTGCCAGCAGTACACCAGGGGGGTTCAATGAGCAGTTCTTC. Its protein is CASSTPGGFNEQFF. This chain connects TRBV7-8 to TRBJ2-1; possibly TRBD1 for D (7 bases). The V gene lost 6 bases and the J gene lost 6 bases, with 15 bases spanning the gap. The germline V gene encodes CDR1 SGHVS and CDR2 FQNEAQ. The CDR3 contains 14 residues.

The CDR3 spells CASSLGTGEYF. Written as DNA, the CDR3 is TGTGCCAGCAGCCTCGGGACAGGGGAGTACTTC. The genes are TRBV7-2 and TRBJ2-7; the match to TRBD1 covers 10 bases. The CDR3 totals 11 residues. The V gene's germline CDR1 is SGHTA and CDR2 FQGNSA. After removal of 5 bases from V and 11 bases from J, the junction contained 3 bases not matched to a gene.

CDR3 in DNA: TGTGCCAGCAGGCTAGACAGGCTGAACACTGAAGCTTTCTTT. This translates into CASRLDRLNTEAFF. This sequence joins TRBV27 and TRBJ1-1, with D perhaps matching TRBD1 (6 bases). The CDR3 is 14 amino acids. Germline assignment: CDR1 MNHEY and CDR2 SMNVEV (reference sequence). Trimming took off 6 bases at V and 0 bases at J, with 11 bases between the two ends.